This section outlines one T cell receptor beta chain sequence together with its context. The sample is drawn from a study of blood T cell repertoires in COVID-19. Clones were sequenced by immunoSEQ multiplex PCR, and TCRdb holds only the in-frame ones, with some missing. Of more than 75,000 clones listed, 70% to 85% were seen once; the top ten hold around 25%. Sequenced input: peripheral blood. The source of this sequence is a man in his 60s with acute or convalescent COVID-19.

The CDR3 spells CASSQVEGETQYF. CDR3 DNA: TGTGCCAGCAGCCAAGTTGAGGGAGAGACCCAGTACTTC. V usage is TRBV3-1 (or the pseudogene TRBV3-2) and J usage is TRBJ2-5, with TRBD2 as a possible D gene (5 bases). Trimming took 1 base from V and 4 from J, leaving 7 bases between them. Germline CDR1 and CDR2: LGHDT and YNNKEL (reference sequence). The CDR3 runs to 13 residues.